This T cell receptor (beta chain) is from a study of T cell changes during pregnancy in multiple sclerosis. The CDR3 is 17 residues long. The germline V and J ends were trimmed by 10 bases and 6 bases, with 27 bases remaining between them. CDR1 is LNHDA, CDR2 SQIVND, per germline (reference sequence). The assay was immunoSEQ multiplex PCR, and TCRdb's table has in-frame clones only and misses some. The sample lists more than 30,000 clones; approximately 93% were seen once. Here the sequenced sample was CD8+ T cells from peripheral blood mononuclear cells, taken in the third trimester of pregnancy. The chain has TRBV19 and TRBJ1-4, with D hard to call. This TCR derives from a female donor with multiple sclerosis, enrolled in a pregnancy study. The CDR3 spells CATLYLFGPRVHEKLFF. CDR3 DNA: TGTGCCACCCTCTACTTATTTGGCCCCCGGGTTCATGAAAAACTGTTTTTT. Full variable domain (missing parts from reference TRBV19 and TRBJ1-4): DGGITQSPKYLFRKEGQNVTLSCEQNLNHDAMYWYRQDPGQGLRLIYYSQIVNDFQKGDIAEGYSVSREKKESFPLTVTSAQKNPTAFYLCATLYLFGPRVHEKLFFGSGTQLSVL.